The 14 T cell receptor beta chains presented below share a single source sample, sequenced in a study of blood T cell repertoires in COVID-19. TCRdb keeps only in-frame clones here, not all; method: immunoSEQ multiplex PCR. The table shows 220,000 or so clones, with 60% to 85% occurring only once. Material: peripheral blood. These receptor sequences come from a woman in her seventies with acute or convalescent COVID-19.

This sequence joins TRBV18 and TRBJ2-1; the D gene is possibly TRBD2 (7 bases). There are 14 residues in the CDR3. In germline, CDR1 is KGHSH, CDR2 LQKENI. Trimming pared 6 bases from V and 5 bases from J, leaving 14 bases between. Here the CDR3 reads CASSRGAIDNEQFF. CDR3 DNA: TGTGCCAGCTCCCGGGGGGCGATAGACAATGAGCAGTTCTTC. Complete variable domain (other parts from reference TRBV18 and TRBJ2-1): NAGVMQNPRHLVRRRGQEARLRCSPMKGHSHVYWYRQLPEEGLKFMVYLQKENIIDESGMPKERFSAEFPKEGPSILRIQQVVRGDSAAYFCASSRGAIDNEQFFGPGTRLTVL.

The chain joins TRBV28 to TRBJ2-1; D possibly corresponds to TRBD2 (6 bases). Germline V CDR1 and CDR2: MDHEN, SYDVKM. The CDR3 is 13 residues long. Trimming shortened V by 10 bases and J by 7 bases, and 17 bases separated the two germline ends. The CDR3 DNA reads TGTGCCACCGCCCAGCCGGCGGGAAATGAGCAGTTCTTC. It specifies CATAQPAGNEQFF. The full variable domain, completed using reference TRBV28 and TRBJ2-1, is DVKVTQSSRYLVKRTGEKVFLECVQDMDHENMFWYRQDPGLGLRLIYFSYDVKMKEKGDIPEGYSVSREKKERFSLILESASTNQTSMYLCATAQPAGNEQFFGPGTRLTVL.

The chain uses TRBV5-1 and TRBJ1-3, with D possibly matching TRBD1 (5 bases). The V gene lost 1 base and the J gene lost 2 bases, with 13 bases spanning the gap. From germline, CDR1 is SGHRS and CDR2 YFSETQ. The CDR3 is 16 residues long. CDR3 bases: TGCGCCAGCAGCTTGATGGCAGGGTCTACTGGAAACACCATATATTTT. This encodes CASSLMAGSTGNTIYF.

The V and J genes are TRBV29-1 and TRBJ2-3; the D gene is possibly TRBD2 (5 bases). Germline CDR1 SQVTM, CDR2 ANQGSEA. Trimming took 8 bases from V and 4 from J, leaving 10 bases between them. CDR3 length: 11 residues. The DNA of the CDR3 is TGCAGCCTCTTAGCGCCAGATACGCAGTATTTT. It is translated as CSLLAPDTQYF.

This chain uses TRBV10-2 with TRBJ2-5, with D unclear. The ends were cut back, 2 bases at V and 3 bases at J, with 7 bases in the middle. The CDR3 length is 13 residues. Germline values: CDR1 WSHSY, CDR2 SAAADI. The CDR3 spells CASSELAKETQYF. The CDR3 bases are TGCGCCAGCAGTGAGCTTGCTAAAGAGACCCAGTACTTC.

The rearrangement uses TRBV27 and TRBJ2-5, with D perhaps matching TRBD1 (5 bases). This CDR3 has 15 amino acids. The V gene's germline CDR1 is MNHEY and CDR2 SMNVEV (reference sequence). Trimming pared 0 bases from V and 5 bases from J, leaving 13 bases between. The CDR3 reads CASSLSSGRRETQYF. CDR3 in DNA: TGTGCCAGCAGTTTATCGTCAGGGCGCAGGGAGACCCAGTACTTC.

The J gene is TRBJ2-2, the V gene TRBV30; 8 positions agree with TRBD1. The CDR3 is made up of 17 amino acids. The germline gives CDR1 GTSNPN, CDR2 SVGIG (reference sequence). V gave up 0 bases and J gave up 6 bases; unmatched junction bases: 12. In nucleotides, the CDR3 is TGTGCCTGGAGTGTCCCGCCAGCAGGGGGCCACGCCGGGGAGCTGTTTTTT. It codes for CAWSVPPAGGHAGELFF.

V and J are TRBV3-1 (or the pseudogene TRBV3-2) and TRBJ1-3, with no clear D. CDR1 and CDR2 (germline): LGHDT, YNNKEL (reference sequence). V shed 3 bases and J shed 0 bases, with 12 bases lying between them. This CDR3 has 16 residues. The CDR3 sequence: CASSQSTAFSGNTIYF. In DNA, the CDR3 is TGTGCCAGCAGCCAGTCTACCGCGTTCTCTGGAAACACCATATATTTT.

This clone has a single count. V and J are TRBV28 and TRBJ1-5; D gene ambiguous. V was pared by 6 bases and J by 4 bases, with 10 bases between. In germline, CDR1 is MDHEN, CDR2 SYDVKM. The CDR3 length is 13 residues. CDR3 DNA: TGTGCCAGCAGAGCCACGATGAATCAGCCCCAGCATTTT. This gives the protein CASRATMNQPQHF. Supplemented by reference TRBV28 and TRBJ1-5, the full variable domain reads DVKVTQSSRYLVKRTGEKVFLECVQDMDHENMFWYRQDPGLGLRLIYFSYDVKMKEKGDIPEGYSVSREKKERFSLILESASTNQTSMYLCASRATMNQPQHFGDGTRLSIL.

The rearrangement links TRBV28 to TRBJ1-1; 7 nucleotides match TRBD1. The J segment lost 7 bases and the V segment lost 7 bases, leaving 6 bases of the junction unmatched. Germline loops: CDR1 MDHEN, CDR2 SYDVKM. The CDR3 is made up of 12 amino acids. Here the CDR3 reads CASTSTGLEAFF. CDR3 in DNA: TGTGCCAGCACCTCGACAGGGCTTGAAGCTTTCTTT.

V and J are TRBV19 and TRBJ2-1; 16 bases line up with TRBD2. Germline V CDR1 and CDR2: LNHDA, SQIVND (reference sequence). The CDR3 is 16 residues long. V lost 5 bases to trimming and J lost 8 bases; unmatched junction nucleotides: 6. The CDR3 DNA reads as TGTGCCAGTAGTCCCGGGACTAGCGGGAGGGCCTATGAGCAGTTCTTC. Amino acid sequence: CASSPGTSGRAYEQFF. The whole variable domain, filled in from reference TRBV19 and TRBJ2-1, reads DGGITQSPKYLFRKEGQNVTLSCEQNLNHDAMYWYRQDPGQGLRLIYYSQIVNDFQKGDIAEGYSVSREKKESFPLTVTSAQKNPTAFYLCASSPGTSGRAYEQFFGPGTRLTVL.

V is TRBV14 and J is TRBJ2-3, with 8 bases matching TRBD2. Germline V lookup: CDR1 SGHDN, CDR2 FVKESK. The CDR3 consists of 15 residues. The trim removed 3 bases at V and 6 bases at J, leaving 8 bases unmatched. In DNA form, the CDR3 reads TGTGCCAGCAGCCATCGTCAAGCGGGAGCGGATACGCAGTATTTT. Translation gives CASSHRQAGADTQYF.

This chain connects TRBV18 to TRBJ1-1; D not resolved. The CDR3 spans 13 residues. V was clipped by 3 bases and J by 0 bases, with 5 bases between them. Germline V gene lookup returns CDR1 KGHSH and CDR2 LQKENI. The CDR3 DNA follows: TGTGCCAGCTCACCCAAGCTGAACACTGAAGCTTTCTTT. Residues: CASSPKLNTEAFF. The complete variable domain, with remaining parts taken from reference TRBV18 and TRBJ1-1, reads NAGVMQNPRHLVRRRGQEARLRCSPMKGHSHVYWYRQLPEEGLKFMVYLQKENIIDESGMPKERFSAEFPKEGPSILRIQQVVRGDSAAYFCASSPKLNTEAFFGQGTRLTVV.

The genes are TRBV14 and TRBJ2-1; 12 bases are shared with TRBD2. Germline-derived CDR1 and CDR2 are SGHDN and FVKESK. V dropped 3 bases and J dropped 0; count of bases not matched to a gene: 6. CDR3 length: 18 residues. CDR3 sequence: CASSHGSSGRGSYNEQFF. CDR3 bases: TGTGCCAGCAGCCACGGTTCTAGCGGGAGGGGCTCCTACAATGAGCAGTTCTTC.